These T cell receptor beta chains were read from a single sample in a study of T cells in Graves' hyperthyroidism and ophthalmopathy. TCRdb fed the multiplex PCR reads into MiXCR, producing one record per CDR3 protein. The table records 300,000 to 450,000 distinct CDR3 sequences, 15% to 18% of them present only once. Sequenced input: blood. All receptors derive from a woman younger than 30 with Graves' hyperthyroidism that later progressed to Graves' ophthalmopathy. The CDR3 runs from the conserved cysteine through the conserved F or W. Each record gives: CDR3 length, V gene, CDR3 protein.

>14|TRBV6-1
CASARDYGAGELFF
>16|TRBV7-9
CASSSRRTGRNNEQFF
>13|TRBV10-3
CAIAGISTDTQYF
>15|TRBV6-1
CASSPGQELWLEQFF
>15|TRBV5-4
CASSVGLAPYNEQFF
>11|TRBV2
CASSGGYGYTF
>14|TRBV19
CASSVAGGGHEQYF
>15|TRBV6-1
CASNVDSLSDYGYTF
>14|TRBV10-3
CAISGQGAPGGYTF
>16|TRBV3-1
CASSEPRLGGSYEQYF
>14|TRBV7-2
CASSPRTGINEQFF
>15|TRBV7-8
CASSSGTGLGNTIYF
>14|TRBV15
CATSRVGGEETQYF
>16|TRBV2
CASSEGLTGIYNEQFF
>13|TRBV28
CASSLAGKETQYF
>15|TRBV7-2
CASSLLGGPGNEQFF